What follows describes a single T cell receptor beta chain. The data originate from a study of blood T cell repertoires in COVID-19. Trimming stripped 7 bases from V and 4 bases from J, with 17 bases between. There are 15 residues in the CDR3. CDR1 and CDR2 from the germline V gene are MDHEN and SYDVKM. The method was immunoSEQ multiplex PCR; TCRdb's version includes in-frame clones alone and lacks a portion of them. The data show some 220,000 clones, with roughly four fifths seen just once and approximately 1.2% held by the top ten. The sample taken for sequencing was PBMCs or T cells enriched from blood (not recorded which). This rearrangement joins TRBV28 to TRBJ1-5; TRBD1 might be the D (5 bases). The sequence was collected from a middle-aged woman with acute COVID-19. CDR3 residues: CASINRGVRNQPQHF. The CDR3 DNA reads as TGTGCCAGCATCAACCGGGGGGTTCGGAATCAGCCCCAGCATTTT.